Presented here are 25 T cell receptor beta chains from one specimen sequenced in a study of blood T cell repertoires in COVID-19. This table comes from immunoSEQ multiplex PCR, and its TCRdb copy is limited to in-frame clones, with some not included. The data show 250,000 to 350,000 clones, about nine tenths seen once. Source material: peripheral blood. The receptors shown here come from a man aged 18 to 29 with active or convalescent COVID-19.

The chain recombines TRBV18 with TRBJ2-5, with a weak D call TRBD2 (6 bases). CDR1 is KGHSH, CDR2 LQKENI, per germline. The CDR3 spans 16 residues. Trimming removed 2 bases from V and 5 bases from J, with 18 bases in between. The CDR3 DNA sequence: TGTGCCAGCTCACCAATTAACGGGGGAGATGGGGAGACCCAGTACTTC. Translated, it gives CASSPINGGDGETQYF.

CDR3 region: CASRPGVVANEKLFF. The CDR3 coding sequence is TGTGCCAGCAGGCCGGGGGTGGTGGCCAATGAAAAACTGTTTTTT. The gene calls are TRBV28 and TRBJ1-4; possibly TRBD1 for D (5 bases). There are 15 residues in the CDR3. Germline V gives CDR1 MDHEN, CDR2 SYDVKM. Deletions cut 6 bases from V and 5 bases from J, with 16 bases between.

V usage is TRBV5-1 and J usage is TRBJ2-5; 8 nucleotides agree with TRBD1. Germline CDR1 and CDR2: SGHRS and YFSETQ. The CDR3 length is 16 residues. Trimming took 4 bases from V and 6 from J; bases not matched to a gene: 14. The CDR3 spells CASSPVDRGPYKTQYF. For the CDR3, the DNA is TGCGCCAGCAGCCCGGTCGACAGGGGCCCGTATAAGACCCAGTACTTC.

This chain connects TRBV6-1 to TRBJ1-2, with D hard to call. Deletions cut 2 bases from V and 5 bases from J, with 9 bases between. Germline V gives CDR1 MNHNS, CDR2 SASEGT. The length of the CDR3 is 13 residues. CDR3 residues: CASSEIGIYGYTF. Written as DNA, the CDR3 is TGTGCCAGCAGTGAAATCGGGATTTATGGCTACACCTTC.

This clone was seen only a few times. The DNA of the CDR3 is TGTGCCAGCAGTACCCAGAGACAGGGATATGAAAAACTGTTTTTT. This codes for CASSTQRQGYEKLFF. The J gene is TRBJ1-4, the V gene TRBV6-6, with 7 bases fitting TRBD1. This CDR3 is built from 15 residues. Germline loops: CDR1 MNHNY, CDR2 SVGAGI (reference sequence). Losses at the gene ends were 5 bases for V and 6 bases for J; bases not matched to a gene: 9.

The chain recombines TRBV5-1 with TRBJ2-6; D uncertain. The V gene's germline CDR1 is SGHRS and CDR2 YFSETQ. The germline V and J ends were trimmed by 0 bases and 0 bases, with 10 bases remaining between them. The CDR3 consists of 17 residues. The CDR3, as DNA: TGCGCCAGCAGCTTGGCCTCGGCAGGCTCTGGGGCCAACGTCCTGACTTTC. As protein: CASSLASAGSGANVLTF.

This chain joins TRBV7-3 and TRBJ1-3; D is ambiguous. CDR1 is SGHTA and CDR2 is FQGTGA in the germline V gene. The CDR3 spans 15 residues. V dropped 2 bases and J dropped 0 bases, with 8 bases sitting between them. The DNA of the CDR3 is TGTGCCAGCAGCTTACGGGTGGTCTCTGGAAACACCATATATTTT. Residues: CASSLRVVSGNTIYF. The complete variable domain, with remaining parts taken from reference TRBV7-3 and TRBJ1-3, reads GAGVSQTPSNKVTEKGKYVELRCDPISGHTALYWYRQSLGQGPEFLIYFQGTGAADDSGLPNDRFFAVRPEGSVSTLKIQRTERGDSAVYLCASSLRVVSGNTIYFGEGSWLTVV.

The chain recombines TRBV2 with TRBJ1-4; possibly TRBD1 for D (5 bases). V was shortened by 2 bases and J by 8 bases, with 15 bases between the two germline ends. From germline, CDR1 is SNHLY and CDR2 FYNNEI. The CDR3 covers 15 residues. The CDR3 DNA reads as TGTGCCAGCAGTGAACTGGCCAGGGATGGCGAAAAACTGTTTTTT. Amino acid sequence: CASSELARDGEKLFF.

CDR3 residues: CASSFVVGGGTRKETQYF. The CDR3 nucleotides read TGTGCCAGCAGCTTTGTGGTGGGGGGTGGGACCAGAAAAGAGACCCAGTACTTC. The chain uses TRBV7-2 and TRBJ2-5; possible D gene TRBD2, 6 bases. The germline gives CDR1 SGHTA, CDR2 FQGNSA. V gave up 3 bases and J gave up 3 bases, with 23 bases separating them. This CDR3 contains 18 residues.

The rearrangement uses TRBV9 and TRBJ1-6; D is ambiguous. The CDR3 length is 14 residues. The germline gives CDR1 SGDLS, CDR2 YYNGEE. V was trimmed by 0 bases and J by 8 bases, leaving 9 bases between them. The CDR3 DNA is TGTGCCAGCAGCGTAGGGCAGGCAGATTCACCCCTCCACTTT. It yields the protein CASSVGQADSPLHF.

The chain employs TRBV10-2 and TRBJ1-2, with D unresolved. Germline V lookup: CDR1 WSHSY, CDR2 SAAADI. The CDR3 runs to 14 residues. Trimming shortened V by 3 bases and J by 7 bases, and 15 bases separated the two germline ends. The DNA of the CDR3 is TGCGCCAGCAGTGAAGTCCGCTTATCAGGTGGCTACACCTTC. Translated, it gives CASSEVRLSGGYTF.

The chain joins TRBV5-1 to TRBJ1-2; D possibly corresponds to TRBD1 (5 bases). Trimming shortened V by 5 bases and J by 4 bases, and 9 bases separated the two germline ends. CDR3 size: 12 residues. Germline lookup yields CDR1 SGHRS and CDR2 YFSETQ. CDR3 residues: CASRPDSYGYTF. DNA for the CDR3: TGCGCCAGCAGACCTGACAGCTATGGCTACACCTTC.

The chain couples TRBV4-1 to TRBJ2-1; 7 bases line up with TRBD1. J lost 5 bases, V lost 5 bases, and 12 bases had no gene match. Germline values: CDR1 MGHRA, CDR2 YSYEKL. This CDR3 contains 16 residues. CDR3 region: CASSRRQGGDNNEQFF. The CDR3 DNA reads as TGCGCCAGCAGCAGGAGACAGGGTGGCGATAACAATGAGCAGTTCTTC.

This rearrangement joins TRBV7-8 to TRBJ1-5; TRBD1 might be the D (6 bases). This CDR3 is 18 amino acids long. In germline, CDR1 is SGHVS, CDR2 FQNEAQ. V was clipped by 4 bases and J by 0 bases, with 19 bases between them. This CDR3 reads CASSWGVGQSFSNQPQHF. DNA of the CDR3: TGTGCCAGCAGCTGGGGCGTCGGACAGTCGTTTAGCAATCAGCCCCAGCATTTT.

The chain links TRBV11-3 to TRBJ2-5; D unclear. The V gene lost 3 bases and the J gene lost 7 bases, with 6 bases spanning the gap. The CDR3 contains 11 residues. The germline CDR1 and CDR2 sequences are SGHNT and YENEEA. The CDR3 loop is CASSFEVTQYF. CDR3 bases: TGTGCCAGCAGCTTCGAGGTGACCCAGTACTTC.

This chain links TRBV7-9 with TRBJ1-1; tentative D call: TRBD1 (5 bases). Germline lookup yields CDR1 SEHNR and CDR2 FQNEAQ (reference sequence). This CDR3 is built from 15 residues. Trimming shortened V by 1 base and J by 3 bases, and 12 bases separated the two germline ends. The CDR3, as DNA: TGTGCCAGCAGCTTAGAGGGTGGGGCCTACACTGAAGCTTTCTTT. Translated, it gives CASSLEGGAYTEAFF.

This clone was seen a few times. The chain couples TRBV7-2 to TRBJ1-6; 8 bases are shared with TRBD1. In germline, CDR1 is SGHTA, CDR2 FQGNSA. The junction had 0 bases not matched to a gene; V was cut back by 1 base and J by 7 bases. This CDR3 region has 14 residues. CDR3 residues: CASSLGTGNSPLHF. The CDR3 coding sequence is TGTGCCAGCAGCTTAGGGACAGGGAATTCACCCCTCCACTTT. Complete variable domain (other parts from reference TRBV7-2 and TRBJ1-6): GAGVSQSPSNKVTEKGKDVELRCDPISGHTALYWYRQSLGQGLEFLIYFQGNSAPDKSGLPSDRFSAERTGGSVSTLTIQRTQQEDSAVYLCASSLGTGNSPLHFGNGTRLTVT.

This chain connects TRBV10-1 to TRBJ2-7; no clear D. Germline CDR1 reads WNHNN; CDR2 reads SYGVQD (reference sequence). This CDR3 comprises 13 residues. The CDR3 sequence is CAESRTSSYEQYF. DNA of the CDR3: TGCGCAGAAAGTCGAACTTCCTCCTACGAGCAGTACTTC.

A few counts support this clone. This chain links TRBV5-4 with TRBJ2-7; 10 nucleotides line up with TRBD1. CDR3 length: 14 residues. V lost 4 bases and J lost 4; bases outside the gene matches: 5. CDR1 SGHNT and CDR2 YYREEE come from the germline V gene (reference sequence). The CDR3 DNA reads TGTGCCAGCAGCCCAGGACAGGGGGTGTACGAGCAGTACTTC. Its translation: CASSPGQGVYEQYF.

This chain connects TRBV4-2 to TRBJ1-4; the D gene is possibly TRBD1 (6 bases). V was clipped by 4 bases and J by 3 bases, with 15 bases between them. This CDR3 region has 16 residues. Germline CDR1 is LGHNA and CDR2 is YNFKEQ. In DNA form, the CDR3 reads TGTGCCAGCAGCCGCCAGGTGGGGGCCTCTAATGAAAAACTGTTTTTT. Translating gives CASSRQVGASNEKLFF.

V usage is TRBV27 and J usage is TRBJ2-6, with unresolved D. Germline assignment: CDR1 MNHEY and CDR2 SMNVEV (reference sequence). The V gene lost 4 bases and the J gene lost 0 bases, with 13 bases spanning the gap. CDR3 length equals 17 residues. The CDR3 here is CASSSPGGVSGANVLTF. The CDR3 DNA sequence: TGTGCCAGCAGTTCCCCCGGCGGAGTCTCTGGGGCCAACGTCCTGACTTTC.

This chain's CDR3 is CASTLRDSSPTYEQYF. Written as DNA, the CDR3 is TGCGCCAGCACCCTCAGAGACAGCTCTCCTACCTACGAGCAGTACTTC. The chain has TRBV5-1 and TRBJ2-7; weak D call: TRBD1 (5 bases). Germline V lookup: CDR1 SGHRS, CDR2 YFSETQ. The CDR3 totals 16 residues. Trimming removed 6 bases at V and 2 bases at J, with 21 bases between.

This chain links TRBV28 with TRBJ2-2; TRBD2 matches at 9 bases. CDR1 is MDHEN, CDR2 SYDVKM, per germline. The CDR3 is 15 residues long. With 2 bases clipped from V and 7 bases from J, the junction kept 5 bases outside the gene matches. CDR3 sequence reads: CASSLTGLAIGELFF. CDR3 sequence (DNA): TGTGCCAGCAGTTTAACGGGACTAGCTATCGGGGAGCTGTTTTTT. The full variable domain, completed using reference TRBV28 and TRBJ2-2, is DVKVTQSSRYLVKRTGEKVFLECVQDMDHENMFWYRQDPGLGLRLIYFSYDVKMKEKGDIPEGYSVSREKKERFSLILESASTNQTSMYLCASSLTGLAIGELFFGEGSRLTVL.

The genes are TRBV27 and TRBJ1-4, with TRBD1 as a possible D gene (5 bases). V lost 5 bases to trimming and J lost 3 bases, with 16 bases between them. Germline CDR1 and CDR2: MNHEY and SMNVEV (reference sequence). The CDR3 sequence is 16 residues long. As DNA, the CDR3 is TGTGCCAGCAGTCCAAGTGCAGGGAGGGCTAATGAAAAACTGTTTTTT. Translation gives CASSPSAGRANEKLFF.

The gene calls are TRBV7-6 and TRBJ1-1, with D hard to call. The germline gives CDR1 SGHVS, CDR2 FNYEAQ. Trimming took off 1 base at V and 6 bases at J, with 15 bases between the two ends. CDR3 size: 15 residues. The CDR3, as DNA: TGTGCCAGCAGCTTAGGTCGGGGTGGATCCTCTGAAGCTTTCTTT. It codes for CASSLGRGGSSEAFF.